This section outlines one T cell receptor (beta chain) sequence together with its context. Those who donated, Caucasian adults without exception, all lived in Nashville, Tennessee. The data were obtained in a study of shared clonotypes between healthy human individuals. The CDR3 spans 15 residues. CDR1 is MNHNS and CDR2 is SASEGT in the germline V gene. With 0 bases removed from V and 5 bases from J, the gap between germline ends came to 13 bases. The sorted-subset replicate PCRs were given 200 ng DNA, which is approximately 30,000 T cell genomes. Sequencing was performed with immunoSEQ multiplex PCR; in TCRdb, only in-frame clones are kept and a portion is missing. The sample holds roughly 1,500,000 clones, approximately 98.5% seen once.

Sequencing input: naive CD4+ T cells sorted from blood. Documented subset: CD45RA+ positively selected. The rearrangement joins TRBV6-1 to TRBJ1-2; D unresolved. The sequence was obtained from a man aged 25-40 years in good health. CDR3 nucleotide sequence: TGTGCCAGCAGTGAAGCGTTGGGTCAGTATTATGGCTACACCTTC. This gives the protein CASSEALGQYYGYTF.